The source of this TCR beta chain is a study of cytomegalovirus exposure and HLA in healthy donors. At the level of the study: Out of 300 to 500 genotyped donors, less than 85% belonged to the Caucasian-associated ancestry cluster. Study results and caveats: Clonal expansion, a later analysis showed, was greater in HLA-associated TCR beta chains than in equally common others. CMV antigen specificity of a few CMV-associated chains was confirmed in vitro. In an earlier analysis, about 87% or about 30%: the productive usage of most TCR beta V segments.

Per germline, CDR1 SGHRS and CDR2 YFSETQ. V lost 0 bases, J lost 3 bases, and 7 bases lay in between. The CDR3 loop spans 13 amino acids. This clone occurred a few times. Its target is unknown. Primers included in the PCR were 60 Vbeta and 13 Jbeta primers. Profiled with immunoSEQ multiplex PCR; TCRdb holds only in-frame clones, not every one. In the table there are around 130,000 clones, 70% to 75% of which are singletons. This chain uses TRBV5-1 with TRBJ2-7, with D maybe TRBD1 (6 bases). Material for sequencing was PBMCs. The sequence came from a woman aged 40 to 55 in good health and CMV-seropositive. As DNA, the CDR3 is TGCGCCAGCAGCTTGGAAGGGGGCTACGAGCAGTACTTC. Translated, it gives CASSLEGGYEQYF.